The rows below give T cell receptor beta chains drawn from one sample of a study of human T cells and chemical hapten exposure. TCRdb itself ran the RACE reads through MiXCR, one entry per CDR3 protein. The sample comprises roughly 100,000 distinct CDR3 sequences, around 35% of which are singletons, and more than 2.5% rests with the top ten. Material: whole blood, obtained in connection with sensitization to the hapten diphenylcyclopropenone (DPC). The receptors stem from a man between 35 and 55 years old with alopecia areata. Some clones in this sample may be carry-over from other donors' samples. The CDR3 runs from the conserved cysteine through the conserved F or W. A D gene is named only where the DNA matches it firmly. Expanded clones are given a class, and other clones once, few, many or no size at all.

cdr3_length d_call j_call clone_size v_call cdr3_nt cdr3_aa
14 - TRBJ1-5 - TRBV12-3/TRBV12-4 TGTGCCAGCAGTTTAACCGGGGACAATCAGCCCCAGCATTTT CASSLTGDNQPQHF
17 TRBD2 TRBJ2-3 few TRBV9 TGTGCCAGCAGCGTAGGGCTCCTAGCGGGAGCGGCAGATACGCAGTATTTT CASSVGLLAGAADTQYF
14 - TRBJ2-7 few TRBV25-1 TGTGCCAGCAGTTACGGGGTCACCCCTTACGAGCAGTACTTC CASSYGVTPYEQYF
16 - TRBJ1-5 few TRBV27 TGTGCCAGCCGGAGAGTGGGGGCTTTGGCAACTCAGCCCCAGCATTTT CASRRVGALATQPQHF
17 - TRBJ1-6 - TRBV7-6 TGTGCCAGCAGTTACTCGAGGGCGCAGGAATATAATTCACCCCTCCACTTT CASSYSRAQEYNSPLHF
14 - TRBJ1-1 - TRBV29-1 TGCAGCGTCCAAAGCAGCCAGGCGAACACTGAAGCTTTCTTT CSVQSSQANTEAFF
13 - TRBJ2-3 few TRBV20-1 TGCAGTGCTATCCGGGATCCCACAGATACGCAGTATTTT CSAIRDPTDTQYF
15 - TRBJ1-1 few TRBV5-1 TGCGCCAGCAGCTTGGAGGGGAAGGGAGGCACTGAAGCTTTCTTT CASSLEGKGGTEAFF
14 - TRBJ2-5 - TRBV13 TGTGCCAGCAGCCTAGCCCTCGTACAAGAGACCCAGTACTTC CASSLALVQETQYF
11 - TRBJ2-5 few TRBV25-1 TGTGCCAGCAGTGAGGAAGAGACCCAGTACTTC CASSEEETQYF
18 TRBD2 TRBJ2-3 - TRBV10-3 TGTGCCATCAGCGGGTTAGGGACTAGCGGATCACCAGGAGATACGCAGTATTTT CAISGLGTSGSPGDTQYF
14 - TRBJ1-1 - TRBV27 TGTGCCAGCAGTTTTGCGGGAGTGAACACTGAAGCTTTCTTT CASSFAGVNTEAFF
16 - TRBJ2-3 - TRBV5-1 TGCGCCAGCAGCCCTAACCTGGTCGGATACACAGATACGCAGTATTTT CASSPNLVGYTDTQYF
15 TRBD2 TRBJ2-5 few TRBV27 TGTGCCAGCAGAATAGCGGGTGGAAGCCTGGAGACCCAGTACTTC CASRIAGGSLETQYF
15 - TRBJ1-5 - TRBV20-1 TGCAGTGCTAGGCCACCGGGGGCCGAGAGTCAGCCCCAGCATTTT CSARPPGAESQPQHF
11 - TRBJ2-5 - TRBV6-5 TGTGCCAGCAGTTACTCGTCGACCCAGTACTTC CASSYSSTQYF
15 TRBD2 TRBJ2-4 - TRBV10-3 TGTGCCATCAGTGACGCTAGCGGGATTGAAAACATTCAGTACTTC CAISDASGIENIQYF
15 TRBD1 TRBJ2-3 few TRBV19 TGTGCCAGTAGTACGGGACAGGGTGGCACAGATACGCAGTATTTT CASSTGQGGTDTQYF
13 TRBD1 TRBJ2-1 few TRBV6-5 TGTGCCAGCAGTCCTACAGGGGGGTATGAGCAGTTCTTC CASSPTGGYEQFF
12 - TRBJ1-5 few TRBV29-1 TGCAGCGTTGTAGAAAGCAATCAGCCCCAGCATTTT CSVVESNQPQHF
13 - TRBJ1-2 - TRBV7-8 TGTGCCAGCACCCAGACACAGTTCTATGGCTACACCTTC CASTQTQFYGYTF
13 TRBD1 TRBJ2-3 - TRBV29-1 TGCAGCGTGTCCCGGGACAGGGGTAATACGCAGTATTTT CSVSRDRGNTQYF
16 - TRBJ2-1 - TRBV18 TGTGCCAGCTCACCCTTAACAGGGAGCTCCTACAATGAGCAGTTCTTC CASSPLTGSSYNEQFF
14 - TRBJ1-2 - TRBV20-1 TGCAGTGCTGAGACGGCTGGCGGTAACTATGGCTACACCTTC CSAETAGGNYGYTF
16 TRBD2 TRBJ2-1 - TRBV11-3 TGTGCCAGCAGCTTAGATATCCAAGCGGGACCCAATGAGCAGTTCTTC CASSLDIQAGPNEQFF
13 - TRBJ1-5 - TRBV20-1 TGCAGTGGGTACAGGGTACGGAATCAGCCCCAGCATTTT CSGYRVRNQPQHF
15 TRBD2 TRBJ2-3 - TRBV12-3/TRBV12-4 TGTGCCAGCAGTTTTGCTAGCGGGAGCCCAGATACGCAGTATTTT CASSFASGSPDTQYF
15 TRBD1 TRBJ1-2 once TRBV12-3/TRBV12-4 TGTGCCAGCAGTTTTGGAGGGACAGGGCCCCATGGCTACACCTTC CASSFGGTGPHGYTF
14 TRBD2 TRBJ2-7 - TRBV7-2 TGTGCCAGCAGTTTCTCGGCGGGAGTGCTCGAGCAGTACTTC CASSFSAGVLEQYF
14 - TRBJ2-1 - TRBV20-1 TGCAGTGCTCCCGACCCGAGCTCCTACAATGAGCAGTTCTTC CSAPDPSSYNEQFF
13 TRBD1 TRBJ1-4 few TRBV18 TGTGCCAGCCAACAGGGGGCCGATGAAAAACTGTTTTTT CASQQGADEKLFF
13 - TRBJ2-3 few TRBV4-3 TGCGCCAGCCGTCCAGACCACACAGATACGCAGTATTTT CASRPDHTDTQYF
14 - TRBJ2-3 few TRBV6-5 TGTGCCAGCAGTGCGGGACAGATCACAGATACGCAGTATTTT CASSAGQITDTQYF
15 - TRBJ1-1 few TRBV10-3 TGTGCCATCAGTGGAGTAGGGGCGAAGAACACTGAAGCTTTCTTT CAISGVGAKNTEAFF
17 - TRBJ2-1 few TRBV5-8 TGTGCCAGCAGCTTATCTCCAGCTCGATCCCATGTAACTGAGCAGTTCTTC CASSLSPARSHVTEQFF